This T cell receptor beta chain comes out of a study of shared clonotypes between healthy human individuals. Study-level results: When naive CD4 clonotypes were compared across a handful of donors, around 5% were shared.

As concerns this clone: Its antigen is as yet unknown.

The table came from immunoSEQ multiplex PCR; TCRdb's copy has only in-frame clones and leaves some out. The table shows about 530,000 clones, with 90% to 97% occurring only once. The germline CDR1 and CDR2 sequences are SGHRS and YFSETQ. The V and J ends lost 0 bases and 3 bases respectively, with 22 bases between them. The CDR3 has 18 residues. The receptor's source is a woman in her thirties in good health. Input material: naive CD4+ T cells sorted from blood. Stated subset: CD45RA+ positively selected. This sequence joins TRBV5-1 and TRBJ2-7, with D perhaps matching TRBD1 (6 bases). As DNA, the CDR3 is TGCGCCAGCAGCTTGGGGCCCGGACAGCCACCCGCTAGCTACGAGCAGTACTTC. Translating gives CASSLGPGQPPASYEQYF.